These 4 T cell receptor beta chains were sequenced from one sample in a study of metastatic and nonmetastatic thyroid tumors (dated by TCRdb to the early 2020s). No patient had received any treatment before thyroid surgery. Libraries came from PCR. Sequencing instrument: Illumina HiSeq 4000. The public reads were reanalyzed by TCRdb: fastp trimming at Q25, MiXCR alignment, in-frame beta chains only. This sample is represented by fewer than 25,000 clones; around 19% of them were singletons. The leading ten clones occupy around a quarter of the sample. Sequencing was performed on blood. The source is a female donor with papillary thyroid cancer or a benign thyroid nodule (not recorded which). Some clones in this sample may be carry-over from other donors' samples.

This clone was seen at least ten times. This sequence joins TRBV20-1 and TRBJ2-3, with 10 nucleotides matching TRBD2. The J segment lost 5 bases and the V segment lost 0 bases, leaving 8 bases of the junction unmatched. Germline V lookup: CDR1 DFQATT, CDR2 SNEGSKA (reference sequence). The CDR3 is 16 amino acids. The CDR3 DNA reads TGCAGTGCTAGAGATAGCGGGGGGCCCGACAAAGATACGCAGTATTTT. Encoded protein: CSARDSGGPDKDTQYF.

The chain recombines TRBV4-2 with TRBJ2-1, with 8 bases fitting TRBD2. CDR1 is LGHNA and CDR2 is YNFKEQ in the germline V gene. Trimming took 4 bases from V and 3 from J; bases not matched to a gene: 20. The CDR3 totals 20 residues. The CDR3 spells CASSLPSASGFGGNYNEQFF. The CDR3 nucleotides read TGTGCCAGCAGCCTCCCGTCGGCTAGCGGGTTTGGAGGTAACTACAATGAGCAGTTCTTC.

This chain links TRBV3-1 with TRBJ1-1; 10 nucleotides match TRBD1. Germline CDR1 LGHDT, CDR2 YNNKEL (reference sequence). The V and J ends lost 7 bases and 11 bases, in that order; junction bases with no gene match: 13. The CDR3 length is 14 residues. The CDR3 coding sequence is TGTGCCAGCAAGCGCGGGACAGGGGATTCGTGGGCTTTCTTT. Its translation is CASKRGTGDSWAFF. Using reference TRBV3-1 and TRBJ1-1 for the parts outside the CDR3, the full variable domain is DTAVSQTPKYLVTQMGNDKSIKCEQNLGHDTMYWYKQDSKKFLKIMFSYNNKELIINETVPNRFSPKSPDKAHLNLHINSLELGDSAVYFCASKRGTGDSWAFFGQGTRLTVV.

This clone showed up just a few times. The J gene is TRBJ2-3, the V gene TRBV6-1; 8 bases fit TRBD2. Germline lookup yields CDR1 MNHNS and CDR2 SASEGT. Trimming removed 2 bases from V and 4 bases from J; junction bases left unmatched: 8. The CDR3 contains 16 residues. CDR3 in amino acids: CASSEIGGGSSDTQYF. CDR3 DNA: TGTGCCAGCAGTGAAATCGGGGGGGGCTCTTCAGATACGCAGTATTTT.